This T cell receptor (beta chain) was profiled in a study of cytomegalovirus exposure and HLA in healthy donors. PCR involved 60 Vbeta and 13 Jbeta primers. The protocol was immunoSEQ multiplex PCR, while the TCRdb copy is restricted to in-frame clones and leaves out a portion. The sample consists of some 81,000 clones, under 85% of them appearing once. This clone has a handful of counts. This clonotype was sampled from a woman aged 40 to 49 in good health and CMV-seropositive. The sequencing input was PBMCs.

The CDR3 region has the DNA TGTGCTAGTGGTTTGCCAGGACTAGCGGGATACGAGCAGTACTTC. Translating gives CASGLPGLAGYEQYF. The gene calls are TRBV12-5 and TRBJ2-7; 12 bases line up with TRBD2. The CDR3 extends over 15 amino acids. Per germline, CDR1 LGHNT and CDR2 FRNRAP. The V gene end was trimmed by 2 bases and the J gene end by 4 bases; junction bases not matched to a gene: 3. Complete variable domain (other parts from reference TRBV12-5 and TRBJ2-7): DARVTQTPRHKVTEMGQEVTMRCQPILGHNTVFWYRQTMMQGLELLAYFRNRAPLDDSGMPKDRFSAEMPDATLATLKIQPSEPRDSAVYFCASGLPGLAGYEQYFGPGTRLTVT.